A selection of T cell receptor beta chains follows, all from one sample in a study of neurological immune-mediated disorders. One entry per CDR3 protein results from TCRdb running MiXCR on the 5' RACE reads. The sample has about 87,000 distinct CDR3 sequences, around 3.5% seen once. Sequenced material: PBMCs. Every receptor here comes from a woman aged 50 to 60 with multiple sclerosis. CDR3s include the opening cysteine and the closing phenylalanine or tryptophan. D genes are given only for firm matches. Clone sizes are shown as once, few, many, or a class for an expanded clone.

>TRBV6-2/TRBV6-3|TRBD1|many|TRBJ2-7
CASTKTRGPHYEQYF
TGTGCCAGCACCAAAACGAGGGGGCCCCACTACGAGCAGTACTTC
>TRBV13|NA|many|TRBJ2-7
CASSLFRSREQYF
TGTGCCAGCAGCTTATTTAGAAGCAGAGAGCAGTACTTC
>TRBV7-2|NA|many|TRBJ1-6
CASSPQGRRSSPLHF
TGTGCCAGCAGCCCCCAGGGACGTAGGTCTTCACCCCTCCACTTT
>TRBV20-1|NA|many|TRBJ2-2
CSARGSRGGANTGELFF
TGCAGTGCTAGGGGGTCCAGGGGAGGGGCGAACACCGGGGAGCTGTTTTTT
>TRBV7-9|NA|few|TRBJ1-4
CATADRILGEKLFF
TGTGCTACCGCGGACCGAATCCTCGGTGAAAAACTGTTTTTT
>TRBV6-6|NA|many|TRBJ1-5
CASTGGNQPQHF
TGTGCCAGCACAGGAGGGAATCAGCCCCAGCATTTT
>TRBV20-1|TRBD1|many|TRBJ2-7
CSAREAGQGYEQYF
TGCAGTGCTAGAGAAGCCGGACAGGGCTACGAGCAGTACTTC
>TRBV24-1|NA|many|TRBJ2-7
CATSDRYEQYF
TGTGCCACCAGTGACCGATACGAGCAGTACTTC
>TRBV5-1|NA|many|TRBJ1-3
CASSLAAGASGNTIYF
TGCGCCAGCAGCTTGGCCGCAGGAGCCTCTGGAAACACCATATATTTT
>TRBV20-1|TRBD2|many|TRBJ2-1
CSASRVAGGVFHEQFF
TGCAGTGCTTCCAGGGTAGCGGGGGGGGTATTTCATGAGCAGTTCTTC
>TRBV5-1|NA|many|TRBJ2-7
CASSLGSGYEQYF
TGCGCCAGCAGCTTGGGCTCGGGGTACGAGCAGTACTTC
>TRBV15|TRBD1|many|TRBJ1-5
CATSRDSRTGDQPQHF
TGTGCCACCAGCAGAGATTCCCGGACAGGGGATCAGCCCCAGCATTTT
>TRBV5-6|NA|many|TRBJ2-7
CASSLDRAVNEQYF
TGTGCCAGCAGCTTGGACAGGGCAGTCAACGAGCAGTACTTC
>TRBV4-1|NA|many|TRBJ2-5
CASSQEVRQETQYF
TGCGCCAGCAGCCAAGAAGTTAGACAAGAGACCCAGTACTTC
>TRBV7-9|NA|many|TRBJ1-3
CASSLDAGNTIYF
TGTGCCAGCAGCTTGGACGCGGGAAACACCATATATTTT
>TRBV21-1|NA|many|TRBJ2-5
CASSKGGQTGQKETQYF
TGTGCCAGCAGCAAAGGAGGACAAACAGGACAGAAAGAGACCCAGTACTTC
>TRBV5-1|NA|many|TRBJ1-6
CASSSEPQGNNSPLHF
TGCGCCAGCAGCAGCGAGCCTCAGGGGAATAATTCACCCCTCCACTTT
>TRBV19|NA|many|TRBJ2-7
CASSIRTGTYEQYF
TGTGCCAGTAGTATAAGGACGGGAACCTACGAGCAGTACTTC
>TRBV10-3|NA|many|TRBJ2-1
CAISESDNEQFF
TGTGCCATCAGTGAGTCCGACAATGAGCAGTTCTTC
>TRBV6-5|TRBD2|few|TRBJ2-1
CASSSSGAGYNEQFF
TGTGCCAGCAGCTCGAGCGGGGCTGGCTACAATGAGCAGTTCTTC